This is a list of T cell receptor beta chains from one sample in a study of cytomegalovirus exposure and HLA in healthy donors. The data were produced by immunoSEQ multiplex PCR, yet TCRdb's version contains in-frame clones alone and is incomplete. The table records 150,000 to 200,000 clones, around nine tenths of them present only once. The sequencing sample was made of PBMCs. The receptors here all came from a woman younger than 30 in good health and CMV-seronegative. Each CDR3 is given with its conserved first and last residue. Each record gives: CDR3 DNA, CDR3 protein, V gene, clone size, J gene, D gene. D genes are given only for firm matches. Clone size is shown for a subset of rows, as once, few, many or a class of expanded clone.

TGTGCCAGCAGTTTAGGACTAGCGGGCCGCAATGAGCAGTTCTTC	CASSLGLAGRNEQFF	TRBV6-5	.	TRBJ2-1	TRBD2
TGTGCCAGCAGCTTAGGAAACCCGGGGGTCGGTTCACCCCTCCACTTT	CASSLGNPGVGSPLHF	TRBV7-9	.	TRBJ1-6	.
TGCGCCAGCACCTCCGGACTAGCGGCGAGGGAGACCCAGTACTTC	CASTSGLAARETQYF	TRBV5-1	.	TRBJ2-5	TRBD2
TGCAGCGTTGAAAGTCGCAGGGGGGGCACAGATACGCAGTATTTT	CSVESRRGGTDTQYF	TRBV29-1	.	TRBJ2-3	.
TGCGCCAGCAGCCAGTTAGGGGTTGGAGATACGCAGTATTTT	CASSQLGVGDTQYF	TRBV4-1	.	TRBJ2-3	.
TGTGCCAGCAGCTTAGGAGGCAGACTAGATACGCAGTATTTT	CASSLGGRLDTQYF	TRBV11-2	.	TRBJ2-3	.
TGTGCCAGCAGCCAAGGGGGGGGGAGACACTACGAGCAGTACTTC	CASSQGGGRHYEQYF	TRBV7-2	once	TRBJ2-7	.
TGTGCCAGCAGCAACTGGACAGGAGCTAGCTACGAGCAGTACTTC	CASSNWTGASYEQYF	TRBV5-8	.	TRBJ2-7	TRBD1
TGTGCCAGCAGCTCAACGTTGGCGGGCGTTGCTTTCTTT	CASSSTLAGVAFF	TRBV7-3	.	TRBJ1-1	.
TGCGCCAGTAGCCAGGAAGGGACAGGGGGCTGGGGGAGCACGCAGTATTTT	CASSQEGTGGWGSTQYF	TRBV4-1	.	TRBJ2-3	TRBD1
TGTGCCAGCAGGCTTACGACCCAGGGGCGGGTAAGAAAACTGTTTTTT	CASRLTTQGRVRKLFF	TRBV2	.	TRBJ1-4	.
TGTGCCAGCACCCCGGAGGTATACTATGGCTACACCTTC	CASTPEVYYGYTF	TRBV13	.	TRBJ1-2	.
TGTGCCAGTAGTATTTCTGTCAGCGACTATGGCTACACCTTC	CASSISVSDYGYTF	TRBV19	.	TRBJ1-2	.
TGTGCCAGCAGTGGTTGGGAAGGGACAGCGAATGAAAAACTGTTTTTT	CASSGWEGTANEKLFF	TRBV25-1	.	TRBJ1-4	TRBD1
TGTGCTAGCAGCTTAAGGGGCAGGGGCACAGATACGCAGTATTTT	CASSLRGRGTDTQYF	TRBV11-3	.	TRBJ2-3	.
TGCAGTGCTAAACTTATCAATGAGCAGTTCTTC	CSAKLINEQFF	TRBV20-1	.	TRBJ2-1	.
TGTGCCAGCAGCTCGCCCGGGGCTAGCGGTCTCTACGAGCAGTACTTC	CASSSPGASGLYEQYF	TRBV11-3	.	TRBJ2-7	TRBD2
TGTGCCAGCAGCTCCCGACCCCTACTAGCGGGGGTCGTGGAGGAGCAGTTCTTC	CASSSRPLLAGVVEEQFF	TRBV7-8	.	TRBJ2-1	TRBD2
TGTGCCAGCAGTTACTCAGGAGGGCAGGTCAATCAGCCCCAGCATTTT	CASSYSGGQVNQPQHF	TRBV6-6	.	TRBJ1-5	.
TGCGCCAGCAGCCTCGGCGGGGGGCTCTCCAATCAGCCCCAGCATTTT	CASSLGGGLSNQPQHF	TRBV5-1	.	TRBJ1-5	.
TGTGCCAGTAGTACGGGACAGTCACCCCTCCACTTT	CASSTGQSPLHF	TRBV19	.	TRBJ1-6	TRBD1
TGTGCCAGCAGCTTAGACAGGGGGCATCAGCCCCAGCATTTT	CASSLDRGHQPQHF	TRBV7-8	few	TRBJ1-5	TRBD1
TGTGCCAGCAGCCCGGGACTAGCGGGGGGGAATGAGCAGTTCTTC	CASSPGLAGGNEQFF	TRBV11-3	once	TRBJ2-1	TRBD2
TGTGCCAGCAGCCAAGTTCCAGGTACTGGAAACACCATATATTTT	CASSQVPGTGNTIYF	TRBV14	.	TRBJ1-3	.
TGCGCCAGCAGCCGTCGACTAGACCGGGAGACCCAGTACTTC	CASSRRLDRETQYF	TRBV4-1	once	TRBJ2-5	.
TGCGCCAGCAGCTCGGAGGGACAGGGCTACAATGAGCAGTTCTTC	CASSSEGQGYNEQFF	TRBV5-1	once	TRBJ2-1	TRBD1
TGTGCCATCAGTGAGGGGGCTGGTAGCACAGATACGCAGTATTTT	CAISEGAGSTDTQYF	TRBV10-3	.	TRBJ2-3	.
TGCGCCAGCAGCTCTCGGACAACCAACACTGAAGCTTTCTTT	CASSSRTTNTEAFF	TRBV5-1	.	TRBJ1-1	.
TGTGCCAGCAGCTTAGGAGGGAACACTGAAGCTTTCTTT	CASSLGGNTEAFF	TRBV5-5	.	TRBJ1-1	.
TGCAGCGTTGCTATGAGCTCCTACGAGCAGTACTTC	CSVAMSSYEQYF	TRBV29-1	once	TRBJ2-7	.
TGTGCCAGTGCCCAGGGGAACTATGGCTACACCTTC	CASAQGNYGYTF	TRBV6-5	.	TRBJ1-2	.
TGCGCCAGCAGCGCCTCAGGGGGCAACACCGGGGAGCTGTTTTTT	CASSASGGNTGELFF	TRBV5-1	.	TRBJ2-2	TRBD1
TGTGCCAGCAGCGTGGGACTCACTAGCACAGATACGCAGTATTTT	CASSVGLTSTDTQYF	TRBV9	.	TRBJ2-3	.
TGTGCCAGTAGTCCGAGGGACAGGGCCCCTGGAAACACCATATATTTT	CASSPRDRAPGNTIYF	TRBV19	.	TRBJ1-3	TRBD1
TGTGCCAGCAGCTCAAGCGGGGGTAGCTCCTACGAGCAGTACTTC	CASSSSGGSSYEQYF	TRBV4-2	.	TRBJ2-7	TRBD2
TGTGCCAGCAGTTCTATCGACAGGGGAGCCTACGAGCAGTACTTC	CASSSIDRGAYEQYF	TRBV28	.	TRBJ2-7	TRBD1
TGTGCCAGCAGATACAGGGGCGTCGACACTGAAGCTTTCTTT	CASRYRGVDTEAFF	TRBV28	.	TRBJ1-1	TRBD1
TGTGCCAGCAGCTCTTTACAGAGTTCTAATTCACCCCTCCACTTT	CASSSLQSSNSPLHF	TRBV6-1	once	TRBJ1-6	.
TGTGCCAGCACCGGGGGAGTAGGGGCCTATGGCTACACCTTC	CASTGGVGAYGYTF	TRBV6-5	few	TRBJ1-2	.
TGTGCCTGCTGGGGACTGCCACTCTCCTACAATGAGCAGTTCTTC	CACWGLPLSYNEQFF	TRBV30	.	TRBJ2-1	.
TGTGCCAGCGCGCTGGGGGGGACAGGGTACAATGAGCAGTTCTTC	CASALGGTGYNEQFF	TRBV7-9	.	TRBJ2-1	TRBD1
TGTGCCTGGACCCTATACTTTAACACTGAAGCTTTCTTT	CAWTLYFNTEAFF	TRBV30	.	TRBJ1-1	.
TGTGCCAGCAGTCCGGGACAGGGCCCCTACGAGCAGTACTTC	CASSPGQGPYEQYF	TRBV28	.	TRBJ2-7	TRBD1
TGTGCCAGCAGTTCCCGCGGCGGGGAGCTGTTTTTT	CASSSRGGELFF	TRBV27	.	TRBJ2-2	.
TGTGCCAGCAGTGACCCGAGAAGGGGGCTGAAAAACGAGCAGTACTTC	CASSDPRRGLKNEQYF	TRBV2	.	TRBJ2-7	TRBD1
TGTGCCAGCAGCGGTCGGACAGGGGGGGATACGCAGTATTTT	CASSGRTGGDTQYF	TRBV5-4	.	TRBJ2-3	TRBD1
TGTGCCAGCAGCTTATCGGCAGGGTGGGATCAGCCCCAGCATTTT	CASSLSAGWDQPQHF	TRBV7-2	.	TRBJ1-5	.
TGTGCCAGCTCACCACCGGGACAGGGGATCGAGCAGTACTTC	CASSPPGQGIEQYF	TRBV18	once	TRBJ2-7	TRBD1
TGCGCCAGCAGCCTCGGACAGGACACAGATACGCAGTATTTT	CASSLGQDTDTQYF	TRBV4-3	.	TRBJ2-3	TRBD1
TGTGCCAGCAGTTACTCGTCTGGGGGGAGCTCCTACGAGCAGTACTTC	CASSYSSGGSSYEQYF	TRBV6-5	.	TRBJ2-7	.
TGTGCCAGCAGTACAGGGTTCCACGAGCAGTACTTC	CASSTGFHEQYF	TRBV28	few	TRBJ2-7	.
TGTGCCAGCTCACCCCAGCCCGACAGTACCTACGAGCAGTACTTC	CASSPQPDSTYEQYF	TRBV18	.	TRBJ2-7	.
TGCAGTGCTAGCGGAGGGTACGGCTACACCTTC	CSASGGYGYTF	TRBV20-1	.	TRBJ1-2	.
TGCAGCGTTGATCTTGGACAGGATCAAGAGACCCAGTACTTC	CSVDLGQDQETQYF	TRBV29-1	.	TRBJ2-5	TRBD1
TGTGCCAGCAGTTCTTACCGGACAGGGGGAATGAAGGGCTACACCTTC	CASSSYRTGGMKGYTF	TRBV2	.	TRBJ1-2	TRBD1
TGTGCCAGCAGTATAGGACAGACCCTTCGGACTGAAGCTTTCTTT	CASSIGQTLRTEAFF	TRBV6-5	few	TRBJ1-1	.
TGTGCCAGCAGCCACAGGACCGGCGGGAGAGGAAAACTGTTTTTT	CASSHRTGGRGKLFF	TRBV11-2	.	TRBJ1-4	.
TGTGCCAGCAGTTTATCGTGGAGTTCCGGGGCCAACGTCCTGACTTTC	CASSLSWSSGANVLTF	TRBV27	.	TRBJ2-6	.
TGTGCCAGCAGCTACAGGGGAAATCAGCCCCAGCATTTT	CASSYRGNQPQHF	TRBV7-2	few	TRBJ1-5	TRBD1
TGTGCCAGCAGCCCCTTCGGGGCGGGGCCCTACGAGCAGTACTTC	CASSPFGAGPYEQYF	TRBV11-2	.	TRBJ2-7	.